These 8 T cell receptor beta chains came from one sample sequenced in a study of OX40 agonist ivuxolimab in advanced cancers. The method was immunoSEQ multiplex PCR; TCRdb's version includes in-frame clones alone and lacks a portion of them. The sample gives 45,000 to 55,000 clones, 83% of which show up once; over 1% is in the top ten. The sequenced sample was CD4+ or CD8+ T cells sorted from blood, obtained in a trial of the OX40 agonist ivuxolimab. The receptor source for this set is an adult with an advanced solid tumor such as melanoma, head and neck, liver or kidney cancer.

The V call is TRBV4-1, the J call TRBJ1-5; D possibly corresponds to TRBD1 (6 bases). V gave up 4 bases and J gave up 0 bases, with 16 bases separating them. This CDR3 has 17 residues. Germline CDR1 is MGHRA and CDR2 is YSYEKL. Here the CDR3 reads CASSPGWGLNSNQPQHF. The CDR3 DNA is TGCGCCAGCAGCCCCGGCTGGGGGCTTAATAGCAATCAGCCCCAGCATTTT.

The V and J genes are TRBV27 and TRBJ2-5; 12 positions match TRBD2. This CDR3 comprises 20 residues. With V trimmed by 2 bases and J by 5 bases, 18 bases remained unmatched. Germline lookup yields CDR1 MNHEY and CDR2 SMNVEV (reference sequence). Written as DNA, the CDR3 is TGTGCCAGCAGTTTACTACGACCCACCGCTAGCGGGGGGGCAGGGGAGACCCAGTACTTC. It translates to CASSLLRPTASGGAGETQYF.

This chain connects TRBV7-9 to TRBJ2-5; D is ambiguous. The germline V gene encodes CDR1 SEHNR and CDR2 FQNEAQ (reference sequence). The CDR3 runs 15 residues. Trimming took 1 base from V and 1 from J, leaving 10 bases between them. The chain's CDR3 is CASSLGRLGQETQYF. CDR3 bases: TGTGCCAGCAGCTTAGGTAGGCTAGGCCAAGAGACCCAGTACTTC.

The chain uses TRBV6-1 and TRBJ1-6; D is unclear. Looked up from germline, CDR1 is MNHNS and CDR2 is SASEGT. V lost 2 bases and J lost 7, with 9 bases in between. The CDR3 consists of 14 residues. The CDR3 reads CASSELGRNSPLHF. Here the CDR3 DNA reads TGTGCCAGCAGTGAACTTGGCAGAAATTCACCCCTCCACTTT.

V gene TRBV7-2 combines with J gene TRBJ2-5, with D perhaps assigned TRBD1 or TRBD2 (6 bases each). Germline-derived CDR1 and CDR2 are SGHTA and FQGNSA. This CDR3 is built from 15 residues. Trimming pared 1 base from V and 5 bases from J, leaving 14 bases between. The CDR3 loop reads CASSLVGGYGETQYF. DNA for the CDR3: TGTGCCAGCAGCTTAGTAGGGGGGTACGGGGAGACCCAGTACTTC.

V gene TRBV27 combines with J gene TRBJ1-4; 9 bases are a match to TRBD1. In germline, CDR1 is MNHEY, CDR2 SMNVEV (reference sequence). V gave up 4 bases and J gave up 10 bases; unmatched junction bases: 16. This CDR3 comprises 17 residues. DNA for the CDR3: TGTGCCAGCAGTTCTCCTCCGCCCGGGACAGGGTTCGGAAAACTGTTTTTT. Its translation: CASSSPPPGTGFGKLFF.

The chain employs TRBV9 and TRBJ1-1; possible D gene TRBD1, 5 bases. Trimming shortened V by 8 bases and J by 3 bases, and 14 bases separated the two germline ends. From germline, CDR1 is SGDLS and CDR2 YYNGEE. There are 13 residues in the CDR3. CDR3 sequence reads: CASGAGSHTEAFF. For the CDR3, the DNA is TGTGCCAGTGGGGCAGGTTCTCACACTGAAGCTTTCTTT.

The chain carries TRBV2 and TRBJ1-2; D ambiguous. Germline CDR1 and CDR2: SNHLY and FYNNEI. This CDR3 is 14 amino acids long. Trimming pared 6 bases from V and 0 bases from J, leaving 11 bases between. CDR3 DNA sequence: TGTGCCAGCAGCTCGGGTTATTCTAACTATGGCTACACCTTC. It specifies CASSSGYSNYGYTF.